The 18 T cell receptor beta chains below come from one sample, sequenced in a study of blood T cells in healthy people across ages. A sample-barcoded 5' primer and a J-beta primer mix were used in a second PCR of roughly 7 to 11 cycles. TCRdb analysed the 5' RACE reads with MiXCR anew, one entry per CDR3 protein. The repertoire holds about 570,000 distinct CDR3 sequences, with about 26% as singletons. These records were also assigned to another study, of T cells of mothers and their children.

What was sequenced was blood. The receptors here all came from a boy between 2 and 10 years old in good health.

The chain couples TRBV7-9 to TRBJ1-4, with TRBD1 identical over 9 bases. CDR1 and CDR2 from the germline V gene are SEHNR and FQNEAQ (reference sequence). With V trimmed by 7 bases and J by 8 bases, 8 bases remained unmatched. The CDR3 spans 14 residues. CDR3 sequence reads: CASTEDRGEEKLFF. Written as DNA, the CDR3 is TGTGCCAGCACCGAGGACAGGGGAGAGGAAAAACTGTTTTTT.

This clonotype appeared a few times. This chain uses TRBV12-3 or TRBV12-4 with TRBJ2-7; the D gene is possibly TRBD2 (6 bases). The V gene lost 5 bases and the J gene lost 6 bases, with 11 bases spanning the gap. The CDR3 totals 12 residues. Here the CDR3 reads CASSRTSSEQYF. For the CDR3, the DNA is TGTGCCAGCAGTCGTACTAGCTCCGAGCAGTACTTC.

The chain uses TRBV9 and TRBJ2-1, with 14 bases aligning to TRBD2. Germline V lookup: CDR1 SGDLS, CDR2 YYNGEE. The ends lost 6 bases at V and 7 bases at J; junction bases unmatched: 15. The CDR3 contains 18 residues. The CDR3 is CASTFDGYGTSGSNEQFF. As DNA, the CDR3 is TGTGCCAGCACCTTTGATGGTTACGGGACTAGCGGGAGTAATGAGCAGTTCTTC. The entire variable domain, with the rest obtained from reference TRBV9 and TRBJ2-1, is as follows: DSGVTQTPKHLITATGQRVTLRCSPRSGDLSVYWYQQSLDQGLQFLIQYYNGEERAKGNILERFSAQQFPDLHSELNLSSLELGDSALYFCASTFDGYGTSGSNEQFFGPGTRLTVL.

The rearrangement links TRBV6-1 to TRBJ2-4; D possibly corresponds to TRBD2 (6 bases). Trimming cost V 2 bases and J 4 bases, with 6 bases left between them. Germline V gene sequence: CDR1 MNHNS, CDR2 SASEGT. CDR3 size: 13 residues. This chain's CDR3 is CASSERGKNIQYF. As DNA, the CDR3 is TGTGCCAGCAGTGAACGGGGGAAAAACATTCAGTACTTC.

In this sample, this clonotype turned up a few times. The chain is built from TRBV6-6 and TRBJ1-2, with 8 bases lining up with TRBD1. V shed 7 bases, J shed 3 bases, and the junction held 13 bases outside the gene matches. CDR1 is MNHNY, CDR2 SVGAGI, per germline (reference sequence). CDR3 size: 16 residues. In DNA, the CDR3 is TGTGCCAGCACCCAACGCTGGGCAGGGGGCGACTATGGCTACACCTTC. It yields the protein CASTQRWAGGDYGYTF.

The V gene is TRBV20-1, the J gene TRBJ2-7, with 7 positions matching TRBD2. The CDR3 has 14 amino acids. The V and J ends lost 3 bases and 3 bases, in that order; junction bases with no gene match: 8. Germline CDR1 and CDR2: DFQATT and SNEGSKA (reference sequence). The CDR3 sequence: CSASSGEGLYEQYF. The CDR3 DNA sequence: TGCAGTGCTAGTTCGGGGGAGGGCCTCTACGAGCAGTACTTC.

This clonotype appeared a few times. CDR3 nucleotides: TGTGCCAGCAAGACTGGAAACACCATATATTTT. As protein: CASKTGNTIYF. The chain recombines TRBV9 with TRBJ1-3; no firm D call. With 6 bases removed from V and 2 bases from J, the gap between germline ends came to 3 bases. In germline, CDR1 is SGDLS, CDR2 YYNGEE. CDR3 length: 11 residues.

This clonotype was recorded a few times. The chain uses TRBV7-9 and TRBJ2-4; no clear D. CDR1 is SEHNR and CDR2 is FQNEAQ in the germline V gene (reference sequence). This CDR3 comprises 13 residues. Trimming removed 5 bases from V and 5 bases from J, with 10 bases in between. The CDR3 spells CASSRSVENIQYF. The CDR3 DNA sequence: TGTGCCAGCAGCCGTTCTGTCGAAAACATTCAGTACTTC.

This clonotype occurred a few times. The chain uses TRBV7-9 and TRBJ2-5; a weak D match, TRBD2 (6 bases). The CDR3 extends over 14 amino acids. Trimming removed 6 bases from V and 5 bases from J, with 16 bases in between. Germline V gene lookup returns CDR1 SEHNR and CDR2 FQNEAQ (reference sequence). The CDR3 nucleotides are TGTGCCAGCAGTGATAGGGGAGGTCGGGAGACCCAGTACTTC. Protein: CASSDRGGRETQYF.

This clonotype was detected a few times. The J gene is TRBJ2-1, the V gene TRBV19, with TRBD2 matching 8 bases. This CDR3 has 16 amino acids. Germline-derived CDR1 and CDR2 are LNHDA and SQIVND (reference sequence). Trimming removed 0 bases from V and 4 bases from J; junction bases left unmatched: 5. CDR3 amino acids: CASSIESGGRYNEQFF. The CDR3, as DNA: TGTGCCAGTAGTATAGAGTCGGGAGGGAGGTACAATGAGCAGTTCTTC.

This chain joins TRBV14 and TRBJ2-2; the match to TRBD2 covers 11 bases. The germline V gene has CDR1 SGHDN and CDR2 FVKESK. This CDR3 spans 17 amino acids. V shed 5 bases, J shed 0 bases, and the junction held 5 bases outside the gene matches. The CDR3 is CASSSGLAVPNTGELFF. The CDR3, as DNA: TGTGCCAGCAGCTCGGGACTAGCGGTCCCGAACACCGGGGAGCTGTTTTTT.

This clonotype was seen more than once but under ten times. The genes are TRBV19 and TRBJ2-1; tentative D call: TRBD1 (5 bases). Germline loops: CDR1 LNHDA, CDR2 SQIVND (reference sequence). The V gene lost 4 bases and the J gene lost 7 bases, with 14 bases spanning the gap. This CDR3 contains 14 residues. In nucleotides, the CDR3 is TGTGCCAGTAGTAGCTCAGGGATTCAGAATGAGCAGTTCTTC. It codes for CASSSSGIQNEQFF.

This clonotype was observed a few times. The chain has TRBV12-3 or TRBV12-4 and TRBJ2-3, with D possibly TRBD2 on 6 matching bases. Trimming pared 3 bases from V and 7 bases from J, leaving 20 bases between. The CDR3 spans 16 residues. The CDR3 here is CASSLPGSSAGYTQYF. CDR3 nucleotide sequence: TGTGCCAGCAGTTTGCCGGGCAGCTCTGCGGGGTATACGCAGTATTTT.

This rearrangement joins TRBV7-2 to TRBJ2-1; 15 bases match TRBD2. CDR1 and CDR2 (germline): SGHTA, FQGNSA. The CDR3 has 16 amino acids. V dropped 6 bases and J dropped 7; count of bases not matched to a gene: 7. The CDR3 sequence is CASRGTSGRFVNEQFF. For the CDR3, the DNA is TGTGCCAGCAGGGGGACTAGCGGGAGGTTTGTAAATGAGCAGTTCTTC.

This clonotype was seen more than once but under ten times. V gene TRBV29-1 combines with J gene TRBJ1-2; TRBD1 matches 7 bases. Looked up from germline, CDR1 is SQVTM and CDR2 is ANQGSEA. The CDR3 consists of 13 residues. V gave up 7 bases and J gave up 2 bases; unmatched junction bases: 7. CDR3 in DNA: TGCAGCGCACAAAGAGGGGGCAACTATGGCTACACCTTC. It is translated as CSAQRGGNYGYTF.

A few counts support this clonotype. In DNA form, the CDR3 reads TGTGCCAGCAGCTGGGGCCGAGGGATTCGGCAGTACTTC. It translates to CASSWGRGIRQYF. The chain joins TRBV13 to TRBJ2-5; D may correspond to TRBD1 or TRBD2 (5 bases each). Between the trimmed V and J ends, which lost 4 bases and 11 bases, there was a span of 17 bases. This CDR3 is 13 amino acids long. Germline CDR1 reads PRHDT; CDR2 reads FYEKMQ (reference sequence).

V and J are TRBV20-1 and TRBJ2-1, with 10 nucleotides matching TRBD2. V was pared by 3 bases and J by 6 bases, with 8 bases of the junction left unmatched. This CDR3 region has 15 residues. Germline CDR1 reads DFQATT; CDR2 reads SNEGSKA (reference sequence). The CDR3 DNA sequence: TGCAGTGCTAGTACAGCGGGAGGGCAGCTCAATGAGCAGTTCTTC. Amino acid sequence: CSASTAGGQLNEQFF.

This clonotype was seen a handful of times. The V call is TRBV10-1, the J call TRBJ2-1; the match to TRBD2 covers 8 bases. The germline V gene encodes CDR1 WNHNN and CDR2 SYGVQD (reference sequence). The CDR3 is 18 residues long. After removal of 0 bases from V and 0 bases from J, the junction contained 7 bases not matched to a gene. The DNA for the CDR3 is TGCGCCAGCAGTGAGTCTACGGGGGGGATTAGCTCCTACAATGAGCAGTTCTTC. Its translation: CASSESTGGISSYNEQFF.